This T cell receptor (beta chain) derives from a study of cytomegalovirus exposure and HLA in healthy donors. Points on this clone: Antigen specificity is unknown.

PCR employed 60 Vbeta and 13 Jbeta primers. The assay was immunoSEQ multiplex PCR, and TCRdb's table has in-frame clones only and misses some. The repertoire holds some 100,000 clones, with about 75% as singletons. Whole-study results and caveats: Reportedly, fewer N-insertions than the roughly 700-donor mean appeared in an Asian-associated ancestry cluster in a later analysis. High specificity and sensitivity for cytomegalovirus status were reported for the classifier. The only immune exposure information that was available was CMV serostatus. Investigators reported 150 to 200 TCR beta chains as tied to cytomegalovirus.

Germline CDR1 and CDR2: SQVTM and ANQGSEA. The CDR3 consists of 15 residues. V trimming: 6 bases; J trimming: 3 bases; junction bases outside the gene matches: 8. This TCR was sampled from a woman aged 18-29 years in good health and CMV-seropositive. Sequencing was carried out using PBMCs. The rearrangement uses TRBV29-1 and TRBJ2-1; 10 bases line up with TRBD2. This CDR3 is CSVASGRGVYNEQFF. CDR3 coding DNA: TGCAGCGTAGCTAGCGGGAGAGGGGTCTACAATGAGCAGTTCTTC.